The rows below give T cell receptor beta chains drawn from one sample of a study of response to subunit inactivated influenza vaccine. TCRdb reanalysed the RT-PCR reads using MiXCR and keeps one entry per CDR3 protein. This sample has hundreds of thousands of distinct CDR3 sequences, with roughly 13% found just once. The source material was PBMCs from blood, sampled roughly 48 days after vaccination. Receptors were obtained from a man between 50 and 59 years old who received an inactivated influenza vaccine. Both conserved end residues are part of each CDR3. The D gene is left open where the match is weak. Some rows mark clone size as missing; the rest say once, few, many or name a class of expanded clone.

d_gene	len	v_gene	j_gene	abundance	CDR3nt	CDR3aa
TRBD2	16	TRBV3-1	TRBJ2-1	few	TGTGCCAGCAGCGGTGGAAGGACTAGCGGGGGACTTGAGCAGTTCTTC	CASSGGRTSGGLEQFF
TRBD2	16	TRBV20-1	TRBJ2-3	.	TGCAGTGCCAAAAGGTGGGCTAGCGGGGACACAGATACGCAGTATTTT	CSAKRWASGDTDTQYF
.	10	TRBV29-1	TRBJ1-1	few	TGCAGCGTACTCACCACTGAAGCTTTCTTT	CSVLTTEAFF
.	15	TRBV9	TRBJ1-5	few	TGTGCCAGCAGCCAGTCAGGGAACGGCAATCAGCCCCAGCATTTT	CASSQSGNGNQPQHF
TRBD2	14	TRBV12-3/TRBV12-4	TRBJ2-1	.	TGTGCCAGCACCCGGACTAGCGGGGGGGCCATAGCGTTCTTC	CASTRTSGGAIAFF
.	14	TRBV10-3	TRBJ1-1	.	TGTGCCATCAGTGAACGGACGGAGAACACTGAAGCTTTCTTT	CAISERTENTEAFF
.	15	TRBV5-5	TRBJ2-6	many	TGTGCCAGCAGCTTACAGAGCTCTGGGGCCAACGTCCTGACTTTC	CASSLQSSGANVLTF
.	16	TRBV6-5	TRBJ2-4	many	TGTGCCAGCAGTTACTCGGGGCAGATAGCCAAAAACATTCAGTACTTC	CASSYSGQIAKNIQYF
.	11	TRBV20-1	TRBJ2-7	.	TGCAGTGCTCGTAGCACTGACGCTCAGTACTTC	CSARSTDAQYF
TRBD1	14	TRBV12-3/TRBV12-4	TRBJ1-1	many	TGTGCCAGCAGTTTACGGACAGGGAACACTGAAGCTTTCTTT	CASSLRTGNTEAFF
.	14	TRBV20-1	TRBJ2-5	few	TGCAGTGCTAGAGTCCCGGGGCATAAAGAGACCCAGTACTTC	CSARVPGHKETQYF
TRBD2	16	TRBV4-3	TRBJ2-1	few	TGCGCCAGCAGCCAAGGGTGGAGACTAGCGACCAATGAGCAGTTCTTC	CASSQGWRLATNEQFF
.	13	TRBV19	TRBJ2-6	.	TGTGCCAGTACAGGGCCTGGGGCCAACGTCCTGACTTTC	CASTGPGANVLTF
.	14	TRBV6-1	TRBJ2-3	.	TGTGCCAGCAGTCAACTCAGCCCCACAGATACGCAGTATTTT	CASSQLSPTDTQYF
.	14	TRBV20-1	TRBJ1-4	many	TGCAGTGCTAGAGATGGGGGGAGTAATGAAAAACTGTTTTTT	CSARDGGSNEKLFF
.	14	TRBV30	TRBJ1-5	few	TGTGCCTGCTCGGCGGGTAGCGGCAATCAGCCCCAGCATTTT	CACSAGSGNQPQHF
.	12	TRBV7-9	TRBJ1-2	few	TGTGCCAGCAGCTTTTTGACAGACGGCTACACCTTC	CASSFLTDGYTF
TRBD1	14	TRBV6-5	TRBJ2-1	few	TGTGCCAGCAGTTATAATACAGGGGGCTGGGAGCAGTTCTTC	CASSYNTGGWEQFF
TRBD2	15	TRBV20-1	TRBJ2-7	few	TGCAGTGCTAGTAACCCTGGCGGGAGAGGCGACGAGCAGTACTTC	CSASNPGGRGDEQYF
.	13	TRBV19	TRBJ2-1	.	TGTGCCAGTAGTATTTTGGGGTTTGGTGAGCAGTTCTTC	CASSILGFGEQFF
.	14	TRBV5-1	TRBJ1-2	few	TGCGCCAGCAGCTTCGACAGGCCCAACTATGGCTACACCTTC	CASSFDRPNYGYTF
.	13	TRBV10-3	TRBJ2-7	many	TGTGCCATCAGTGAGAGACAGGTCTTATTGGAGTACTTC	CAISERQVLLEYF
.	12	TRBV5-6	TRBJ1-2	many	TGTGCCAGCAGCTTGGTTCGGGATGGCTACACCTTC	CASSLVRDGYTF
.	14	TRBV5-1	TRBJ2-7	many	TGCGCCAGCAGCTTAGCACCCGGTACCTACGAGCAGTACTTC	CASSLAPGTYEQYF
.	14	TRBV12-3/TRBV12-4	TRBJ2-3	.	TGTGCCAGCAGTCACGCGGGGCCGACAGATACGCAGTATTTT	CASSHAGPTDTQYF
TRBD2	14	TRBV29-1	TRBJ2-7	.	TGCAGCGTTGAACCAGCGGGAGGGCCCTACGAGCAGTACTTC	CSVEPAGGPYEQYF
.	14	TRBV5-1	TRBJ2-5	few	TGCGCCAGCAGCCCCGCGGGACAGAGAGAGACCCAGTACTTC	CASSPAGQRETQYF
.	14	TRBV12-3/TRBV12-4	TRBJ1-6	few	TGTGCCAGCAGTTTAGCCCTTTATAATTCACCCCTCCACTTT	CASSLALYNSPLHF
TRBD2	15	TRBV4-3	TRBJ2-5	.	TGCGCCAGCAGCCAAGATGGGGGGGAGGTGGAGACCCAGTACTTC	CASSQDGGEVETQYF
.	14	TRBV20-1	TRBJ2-5	.	TGCAGTGCTAGTGGGGCCAGTATACAAGAGACCCAGTACTTC	CSASGASIQETQYF
.	14	TRBV5-6	TRBJ2-5	many	TGTGCCAGCAGCTTTAGTAGGGGCATGAAGACCCAGTACTTC	CASSFSRGMKTQYF
.	15	TRBV6-1	TRBJ2-1	.	TGTGCCAGCAGCGCCTCTAGCGCTCCCTACAATGAGCAGTTCTTC	CASSASSAPYNEQFF
TRBD2	14	TRBV11-1	TRBJ2-1	few	TGTGCCAGCAGCTTAGGTAGCGGGAGCTATGAGCAGTTCTTC	CASSLGSGSYEQFF
TRBD1	17	TRBV4-3	TRBJ2-2	.	TGCGCCAGCAGCCAAGAGGTGGCGGACAGGGTAACCGGGGAGCTGTTTTTT	CASSQEVADRVTGELFF
TRBD2	14	TRBV5-1	TRBJ2-5	.	TGCGCCAGCAGCGTACCGGGACTAGTGGAGACCCAGTACTTC	CASSVPGLVETQYF
.	13	TRBV15	TRBJ1-1	.	TGTGCCACCAGCAGAGAGGTGAGGACTGAAGCTTTCTTT	CATSREVRTEAFF
.	14	TRBV6-2/TRBV6-3	TRBJ2-2	.	TGTGCCAGCACCAAGCGGGTTGAGCCCGGGGAGCTGTTTTTT	CASTKRVEPGELFF
TRBD2	15	TRBV5-1	TRBJ2-5	few	TGCGCCAGCAGCTATACGGGGGGGCGAACGGAGACCCAGTACTTC	CASSYTGGRTETQYF
TRBD2	17	TRBV12-3/TRBV12-4	TRBJ2-3	few	TGTGCCAGCAGTTCCCTCCTAGGACTAGCGGGGACAGATACGCAGTATTTT	CASSSLLGLAGTDTQYF
.	14	TRBV7-9	TRBJ1-2	.	TGTGCCAGCAGCTTAATCCGGGACGTTCGCGGCTACACCTTC	CASSLIRDVRGYTF
TRBD1	15	TRBV15	TRBJ1-4	few	TGTGCCACCAGCAGAGATCTGACAGGGGTTGAAAAACTGTTTTTT	CATSRDLTGVEKLFF
TRBD2	14	TRBV20-1	TRBJ2-1	few	TGCAGTGCCCTCTCAGGACTAGCGGCCAATGAGCAGTTCTTC	CSALSGLAANEQFF
TRBD2	16	TRBV29-1	TRBJ2-1	.	TGCAGCGTTGTGGGCCAGCGGGAGTTCTCCTACAATGAGCAGTTCTTC	CSVVGQREFSYNEQFF
.	13	TRBV5-6	TRBJ1-4	few	TGTGCCAGCAGCTTGGGTCGGGGGAAAAAACTGTTTTTT	CASSLGRGKKLFF
.	13	TRBV20-1	TRBJ2-1	many	TGCAGTGCTCAAAGCCTCGACGGTGATGAGCAGTTCTTC	CSAQSLDGDEQFF
.	14	TRBV5-5	TRBJ2-1	many	TGTGCCAGCAGCCTCGGCTCCCAGTACAATGAGCAGTTCTTC	CASSLGSQYNEQFF
TRBD2	18	TRBV10-3	TRBJ2-5	few	TGTGCCATCAGTGGGTGGGGACTAGCGGGGTCTAGCCAAGAGACCCAGTACTTC	CAISGWGLAGSSQETQYF
TRBD1	12	TRBV5-1	TRBJ1-5	.	TGCGCCAGCAGCTTTGACGGACAGGCCCAGCATTTT	CASSFDGQAQHF
.	15	TRBV6-1	TRBJ2-7	.	TGTGCCAGCAGTGAATGGAGGGCCGACTCCTACGAGCAGTACTTC	CASSEWRADSYEQYF
.	14	TRBV6-1	TRBJ2-1	.	TGTGCCAGCAGTCATGGGGGGCCATACAATGAGCAGTTCTTC	CASSHGGPYNEQFF
.	14	TRBV7-8	TRBJ2-5	few	TGTGCCAGCAGCTTACGGGGGGCCTGGGAGACCCAGTACTTC	CASSLRGAWETQYF
.	13	TRBV20-1	TRBJ2-5	many	TGCAGTGCTCCTAGTTGGACCCAAGAGACCCAGTACTTC	CSAPSWTQETQYF